One sample yielded the 25 T cell receptor beta chains listed below, sequenced in a study of neurological immune-mediated disorders (dated by TCRdb to the late 2010s). The library was built by means of 5' RACE. TCRdb shows the sequencer as Illumina HiSeq 2500. Clones were called with MiXCR by TCRdb after fastp trimmed the public reads at Q25, and only in-frame beta chains were retained. Each entry merges the rows of one CDR3 protein and shows their most common DNA and genes. This sample lists about 76,000 distinct CDR3 sequences; under 20% were detected once. Approximately 15% of the sample belongs to the ten largest clones. The specimen was PBMCs. All receptors derive from a woman aged 40 to 50 in good health.

There are many counts of this clonotype. The chain carries TRBV6-2 or TRBV6-3 and TRBJ1-5; D is unresolved. Per the germline V gene, CDR1 is MNHEY and CDR2 is SVGEGT. Trimming took 2 bases from V and 6 from J, leaving 11 bases between them. The CDR3 runs 14 residues. This CDR3 is CASSYGEGTQPQHF. The CDR3 nucleotides read TGTGCCAGCAGTTACGGCGAGGGAACTCAGCCCCAGCATTTT.

This clonotype was seen ten or more times. The chain carries TRBV5-1 and TRBJ1-1; no clear D gene. Per the germline V gene, CDR1 is SGHRS and CDR2 is YFSETQ. The CDR3 consists of 14 residues. The V and J ends lost 0 bases and 5 bases respectively, with 11 bases between them. CDR3 loop: CASSLVATGTEAFF. CDR3 DNA sequence: TGCGCCAGCAGCTTGGTGGCCACGGGGACTGAAGCTTTCTTT. Complete variable domain (other parts from reference TRBV5-1 and TRBJ1-1): KAGVTQTPRYLIKTRGQQVTLSCSPISGHRSVSWYQQTPGQGLQFLFEYFSETQRNKGNFPGRFSGRQFSNSRSEMNVSTLELGDSALYLCASSLVATGTEAFFGQGTRLTVV.

This clonotype has a count of ten or more. This chain uses TRBV12-3 or TRBV12-4 with TRBJ1-2, with TRBD1 as a possible D gene (5 bases). This CDR3 contains 13 residues. The germline V and J ends were trimmed by 6 bases and 8 bases, with 16 bases remaining between them. The CDR3 nucleotides read TGTGCCAGCAGCAGGGACCCGTCTGGGGGCTACACCTTC. It is translated as CASSRDPSGGYTF.

This clonotype showed up many times. Here the CDR3 DNA reads TGCAGTGCCCCACAGTCGGGCGGGTGGACGGTGGATACGCAGTATTTT. This sequence encodes CSAPQSGGWTVDTQYF. V gene TRBV20-1 combines with J gene TRBJ2-3, with D possibly matching TRBD2 (5 bases). V shed 6 bases and J shed 6 bases, with 25 bases lying between them. The CDR3 extends over 16 amino acids. From germline, CDR1 is DFQATT and CDR2 SNEGSKA (reference sequence).

This clonotype was counted many times. The J gene is TRBJ2-1, the V gene TRBV12-3 or TRBV12-4, with 14 bases fitting TRBD2. The CDR3 is made up of 17 amino acids. V was clipped by 5 bases and J by 0 bases; unmatched bases: 3. The CDR3 region is CASSRLAGGSSYNEQFF. The CDR3 bases are TGTGCCAGCAGTCGACTAGCGGGGGGGAGCTCCTACAATGAGCAGTTCTTC.

At least ten counts were recorded for this clonotype. The chain carries TRBV20-1 and TRBJ1-5, with 9 bases matching TRBD1. After removal of 5 bases from V and 5 bases from J, the junction contained 4 bases not matched to a gene. The CDR3 sequence is 13 residues long. Germline lookup yields CDR1 DFQATT and CDR2 SNEGSKA (reference sequence). CDR3 in DNA: TGCAGTGCTTTGGGACAGGGAGATCAGCCCCAGCATTTT. It codes for CSALGQGDQPQHF.

This clonotype was detected many times. The chain recombines TRBV6-2 or TRBV6-3 with TRBJ1-1; D might be TRBD1 (5 bases). Trimming took off 0 bases at V and 6 bases at J, with 8 bases between the two ends. Germline V gives CDR1 MNHEY, CDR2 SVGEGT. The CDR3 spans 13 residues. The CDR3 here is CASSYSRGAEAFF. The CDR3 DNA sequence: TGTGCCAGCAGTTACTCGAGGGGTGCTGAAGCTTTCTTT.

This clonotype has a count of ten or more. The chain joins TRBV12-3 or TRBV12-4 to TRBJ1-2; D ambiguous. This CDR3 is 13 amino acids long. Between the trimmed V and J ends, which lost 2 bases and 3 bases, there was a span of 7 bases. CDR3 coding DNA: TGTGCCAGCAGTTTAAGCAGAGACTATGGCTACACCTTC. Its translation is CASSLSRDYGYTF.

This clonotype was recorded at least ten times. The rearrangement uses TRBV28 and TRBJ2-1; D might be TRBD2 (7 bases). The CDR3 length is 15 residues. Germline V gene lookup returns CDR1 MDHEN and CDR2 SYDVKM. V was shortened by 6 bases and J by 4 bases, with 16 bases between the two germline ends. The CDR3 here is CASRSSGGGYNEQFF. CDR3 DNA sequence: TGTGCCAGCAGGTCTAGCGGAGGGGGTTACAATGAGCAGTTCTTC. The whole variable domain, remainder taken from reference TRBV28 and TRBJ2-1, is DVKVTQSSRYLVKRTGEKVFLECVQDMDHENMFWYRQDPGLGLRLIYFSYDVKMKEKGDIPEGYSVSREKKERFSLILESASTNQTSMYLCASRSSGGGYNEQFFGPGTRLTVL.

This clonotype appeared many times. The J gene is TRBJ2-7, the V gene TRBV13; TRBD2 matches at 12 bases. The CDR3 sequence is 15 residues long. Per germline, CDR1 PRHDT and CDR2 FYEKMQ (reference sequence). V lost 5 bases and J lost 3; bases outside the gene matches: 5. The CDR3 DNA sequence: TGTGCCAGCAGCCGTCCGGGACTAGCGGGCTACGAGCAGTACTTC. Translating gives CASSRPGLAGYEQYF.

The rearrangement uses TRBV20-1 and TRBJ2-3, with 8 bases identical to TRBD2. Per the germline V gene, CDR1 is DFQATT and CDR2 is SNEGSKA (reference sequence). This CDR3 spans 16 amino acids. J gave up 6 bases and V 2 bases, and 13 bases lay outside the gene matches. The CDR3 DNA sequence: TGCAGTGCTAGACCAGCGGGGGATCAAATGAGGGATACGCAGTATTTT. Protein sequence: CSARPAGDQMRDTQYF.

The V call is TRBV19, the J call TRBJ2-3; D is ambiguous. From germline, CDR1 is LNHDA and CDR2 SQIVND (reference sequence). Trimming removed 0 bases at V and 4 bases at J, with 5 bases between. This CDR3 is 13 amino acids long. CDR3 sequence reads: CASSIEGSDTQYF. DNA for the CDR3: TGTGCCAGTAGTATAGAGGGGTCAGATACGCAGTATTTT.

This clonotype has a count of ten or more. V is TRBV10-2 and J is TRBJ2-3; the D is unclear. The CDR3 sequence is 11 residues long. Germline V gene sequence: CDR1 WSHSY, CDR2 SAAADI. Trimming took 2 bases from V and 4 from J, leaving 1 base between them. The CDR3 sequence: CASSEADTQYF. The DNA of the CDR3 is TGCGCCAGCAGTGAGGCAGATACGCAGTATTTT.

This chain connects TRBV27 to TRBJ2-3, with a possible D match to TRBD2 (6 bases). CDR1 and CDR2 (germline): MNHEY, SMNVEV (reference sequence). The V end was cut by 4 bases, the J end by 0 bases, with 26 bases between. This CDR3 region has 20 residues. The CDR3 nucleotides are TGTGCCAGCAGTTCCAGTCGCCGAGGGCTAGCGAGAACTAGCACAGATACGCAGTATTTT. This gives the protein CASSSSRRGLARTSTDTQYF.

In its sample, this clonotype was seen a few times. J is TRBJ1-1 and V is TRBV7-8; D is possibly TRBD1 (5 bases). This CDR3 has 15 residues. Trimming shortened V by 2 bases and J by 2 bases, and 12 bases separated the two germline ends. Germline V CDR1 and CDR2: SGHVS, FQNEAQ. In DNA, the CDR3 is TGTGCCAGCAGCTTAAGCAGGGCGGCAAACACTGAAGCTTTCTTT. It encodes CASSLSRAANTEAFF.

This clonotype was found a few times. Just one base apart from a much larger clone, this may be a read error. The genes are TRBV2 and TRBJ2-5; weak D call: TRBD2 (7 bases). The CDR3 is 14 amino acids. Germline V gene data show CDR1 as SNHLY and CDR2 as FYNNEI. The CDR3 protein is CASSEGGPAETLYF. The CDR3 DNA is TGTGCCAGCAGTGAGGGGGGGCCCGCGGAGACCCTGTACTTC.

This clonotype has at least ten counts. The chain links TRBV7-2 to TRBJ2-3; 9 nucleotides match TRBD2. Looked up from germline, CDR1 is SGHTA and CDR2 is FQGNSA. The V gene end was trimmed by 5 bases and the J gene end by 11 bases; junction bases not matched to a gene: 5. This CDR3 spans 12 amino acids. CDR3 sequence reads: CASSPRAGGQYF. CDR3 DNA: TGTGCCAGCAGCCCCCGAGCGGGGGGGCAGTATTTT.

As to this clonotype: A much bigger clone sits one base away, suggesting this may be a read error. In DNA form, the CDR3 reads TGTGTCAGCAGCCAAGAGTACAGGGGTGTAATCAATGAGCAGTTCTTC. Encoded protein: CVSSQEYRGVINEQFF. The chain has TRBV3-1 and TRBJ2-1, with TRBD1 matching 7 bases. The CDR3 has 16 amino acids. CDR1 and CDR2 from the germline V gene are LGHDT and YNNKEL (reference sequence).

This chain connects TRBV5-1 to TRBJ2-6; no definite D call. Trimming cost V 4 bases and J 2 bases, with 13 bases left between them. CDR1 and CDR2 (germline): SGHRS, YFSETQ. The CDR3 is 16 residues long. CDR3 protein: CASSAQNYPGANVLTF. CDR3 DNA: TGCGCCAGCAGCGCGCAGAATTACCCTGGGGCCAACGTCCTGACTTTC.

About this clonotype itself: A single base separates this from a much larger clone, so it may be a read error. The V and J genes are TRBV5-1 and TRBJ1-3; unclear D gene. Looked up from germline, CDR1 is SGHRS and CDR2 is YFSETQ. CDR3 length: 15 residues. Trimming removed 0 bases at V and 3 bases at J, with 10 bases between. CDR3 nucleotides: TGCGCCAGCAGCTTGGACAGCCCCGATGGAAACACCATATATTTT. This translates into CASSLDSPDGNTIYF.

This clonotype was picked up one time. A much larger clone lies one base from this, so it may be a read error. The chain carries TRBV28 and TRBJ2-3; D gene unclear. V was clipped by 9 bases and J by 5 bases, with 27 bases between them. CDR3 length: 17 residues. Germline V gives CDR1 MDHEN, CDR2 SYDVKM. Written as DNA, the CDR3 is TGTGCCAGTTTTTGGACCTCGATCACGATTACACAAGATACGCAGTATTTT. It specifies CASFWTSITITQDTQYF. The entire variable domain, with the rest obtained from reference TRBV28 and TRBJ2-3, is as follows: DVKVTQSSRYLVKRTGEKVFLECVQDMDHENMFWYRQDPGLGLRLIYFSYDVKMKEKGDIPEGYSVSREKKERFSLILESASTNQTSMYLCASFWTSITITQDTQYFGPGTRLTVL.

This chain joins TRBV19 and TRBJ2-1; TRBD2 is a possible D gene (6 bases). V was cut by 4 bases and J by 10 bases, with 11 bases left in between. Germline V gives CDR1 LNHDA, CDR2 SQIVND (reference sequence). This CDR3 comprises 12 residues. CDR3 sequence: CASSTLTSEQFF. As DNA, the CDR3 is TGTGCCAGTAGTACTCTTACTAGCGAGCAGTTCTTC.

This clonotype was seen many times. The CDR3 reads CASSQDHFMDEQYF. In nucleotides, the CDR3 is TGTGCCAGCAGCCAAGATCATTTCATGGACGAGCAGTACTTC. The chain joins TRBV4-2 to TRBJ2-7; the D is unclear. CDR1 and CDR2 from the germline V gene are LGHNA and YNFKEQ. The germline V and J ends were trimmed by 0 bases and 5 bases, with 11 bases remaining between them. The CDR3 is 14 residues long.

This clonotype was recorded many times. The chain uses TRBV6-1 and TRBJ2-5, with 12 bases fitting TRBD2. V lost 5 bases to trimming and J lost 1 base; unmatched junction nucleotides: 5. CDR1 is MNHNS, CDR2 SASEGT, per germline. The length of the CDR3 is 16 residues. In DNA, the CDR3 is TGTGCCAGCAGTTCCCGACTAGCGGGGGCCCAAGAGACCCAGTACTTC. Amino acid sequence: CASSSRLAGAQETQYF.

Within the sample, this clonotype is medium-sized. This chain connects TRBV12-3 or TRBV12-4 to TRBJ2-5; D might be TRBD1 or TRBD2, each matching 5 bases. The length of the CDR3 is 15 residues. V dropped 5 bases and J dropped 4 bases, with 17 bases sitting between them. As DNA, the CDR3 is TGTGCCAGCAGTCCACGCTGGGCAGGGAGAGAGACCCAGTACTTC. It is translated as CASSPRWAGRETQYF.